Described below is a single T cell receptor beta chain sequence and its context. CDR1 is LNHDA, CDR2 SQIVND, per germline (reference sequence). With 6 bases clipped from V and 0 bases from J, the junction kept 10 bases outside the gene matches. This CDR3 is 18 amino acids long. Under the authors' procedure: Amplified reference gene primers provided the basis for estimating nucleated cell counts. The method was immunoSEQ multiplex PCR; TCRdb's version includes in-frame clones alone and lacks a portion of them. Clone size and V and J calls were adopted from that table, with D and trimming inferred from the DNA. This table has about 380,000 clones, about 85% appearing once. This sample is part of a study of blood T cell repertoires in COVID-19. Study as a whole: COVID-19 samples collected from the United States, Italy and Spain covered acute and convalescent phases. In each case, the material was cDNA or gDNA derived from T cells, B-cell-depleted T cells, or PBMCs.

The TCR comes from a woman under 30 with acute or convalescent COVID-19. This chain uses TRBV19 with TRBJ2-6; 8 nucleotides align to TRBD1. The sequencing sample was made of peripheral blood. This chain's CDR3 is CASRGRAGGSSGANVLTF. The CDR3 coding sequence is TGTGCCAGTAGGGGTCGGGCAGGGGGCTCCTCTGGGGCCAACGTCCTGACTTTC.